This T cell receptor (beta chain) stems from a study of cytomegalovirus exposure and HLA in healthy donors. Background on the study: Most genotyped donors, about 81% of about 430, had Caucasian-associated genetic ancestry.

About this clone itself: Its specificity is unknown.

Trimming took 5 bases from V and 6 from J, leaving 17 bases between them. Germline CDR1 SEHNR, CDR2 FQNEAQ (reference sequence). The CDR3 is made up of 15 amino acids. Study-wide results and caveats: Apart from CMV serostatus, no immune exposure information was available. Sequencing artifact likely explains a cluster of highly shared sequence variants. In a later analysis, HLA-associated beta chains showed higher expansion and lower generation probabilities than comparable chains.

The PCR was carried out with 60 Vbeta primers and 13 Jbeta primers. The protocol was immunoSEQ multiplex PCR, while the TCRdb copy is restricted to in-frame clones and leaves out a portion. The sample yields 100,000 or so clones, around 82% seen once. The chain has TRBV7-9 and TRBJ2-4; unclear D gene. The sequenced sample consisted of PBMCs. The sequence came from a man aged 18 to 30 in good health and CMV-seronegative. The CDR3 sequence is CASSPPRVGGNIQYF. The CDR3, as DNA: TGTGCCAGCAGCCCCCCCCGGGTAGGTGGAAACATTCAGTACTTC.